These 23 T cell receptor beta chains originate from one sample sequenced in a study of blood T cell repertoires in COVID-19. Using immunoSEQ multiplex PCR, the repertoire was profiled, and TCRdb retains in-frame clones only, with some absent. The sample holds 110,000 or so clones, 81% seen once. Sequenced input: peripheral blood. The receptor source for this set is an older man with acute or convalescent COVID-19.

The V gene is TRBV5-1, the J gene TRBJ2-2; 8 bases agree with TRBD1. Germline V lookup: CDR1 SGHRS, CDR2 YFSETQ. J gave up 0 bases and V 4 bases, and 11 bases lay outside the gene matches. The CDR3 length is 18 residues. The DNA for the CDR3 is TGCGCCAGCAGCCCTTTTGAGGACAGGGCTGCGAACACCGGGGAGCTGTTTTTT. As protein: CASSPFEDRAANTGELFF.

This chain links TRBV7-2 with TRBJ1-2; TRBD1 aligns across 7 bases. CDR1 and CDR2 (germline): SGHTA, FQGNSA. V lost 4 bases and J lost 6; bases outside the gene matches: 2. The CDR3 consists of 12 residues. CDR3 loop: CASSSTGHGYTF. The CDR3 DNA is TGTGCCAGCAGCTCGACAGGGCATGGCTACACCTTC.

This chain connects TRBV6-5 to TRBJ2-7, with D possibly TRBD2 on 5 matching bases. The CDR3 runs 12 residues. Germline V gives CDR1 MNHEY, CDR2 SVGAGI. V lost 6 bases to trimming and J lost 2 bases, with 8 bases between them. The CDR3 nucleotides read TGTGCCAGCAGAGACTACCCCTACGAGCAGTACTTC. Translating gives CASRDYPYEQYF.

This clone was found a few times. This chain connects TRBV7-3 to TRBJ2-1, with 8 bases that match TRBD1. Germline V gene lookup returns CDR1 SGHTA and CDR2 FQGTGA. The CDR3 consists of 16 residues. V lost 1 base and J lost 3; bases outside the gene matches: 5. The CDR3 nucleotides read TGTGCCAGCAGCTTAATTTACAGGGGGGACTACAATGAGCAGTTCTTC. Translating gives CASSLIYRGDYNEQFF.

The chain joins TRBV7-8 to TRBJ2-7; 10 bases map to TRBD2. V trimming: 1 base; J trimming: 8 bases; junction bases outside the gene matches: 8. CDR3 length: 15 amino acids. Per germline, CDR1 SGHVS and CDR2 FQNEAQ. The chain's CDR3 is CASSLGLAGVTQQYF. The CDR3 DNA reads TGTGCCAGCAGCTTAGGGCTAGCGGGAGTCACTCAGCAGTACTTC.

The rearrangement links TRBV28 to TRBJ1-2, with 9 bases lining up with TRBD1. Looked up from germline, CDR1 is MDHEN and CDR2 is SYDVKM. The V and J ends lost 6 bases and 8 bases, in that order; junction bases with no gene match: 4. The CDR3 is made up of 12 amino acids. The CDR3 region is CASRTGGAGYTF. DNA of the CDR3: TGTGCCAGCAGAACAGGGGGCGCCGGCTACACCTTC.

CDR3 region: CASSLLVDSGQQAFF. In nucleotides, the CDR3 is TGTGCCAGCAGTTTATTGGTGGACTCGGGACAACAAGCTTTCTTT. The chain joins TRBV28 to TRBJ1-1, with D perhaps TRBD1 (6 bases). The V gene lost 1 base and the J gene lost 9 bases, with 18 bases spanning the gap. This CDR3 has 15 residues. In germline, CDR1 is MDHEN, CDR2 SYDVKM.

The chain is built from TRBV28 and TRBJ2-5, with TRBD1 matching 9 bases. Looked up from germline, CDR1 is MDHEN and CDR2 is SYDVKM. The V and J ends lost 7 bases and 3 bases, in that order; junction bases with no gene match: 12. The CDR3 totals 16 residues. CDR3 in amino acids: CASIPSLGQGKETQYF. DNA for the CDR3: TGTGCCAGCATTCCTAGCCTGGGACAGGGTAAAGAGACCCAGTACTTC. Combining the CDR3 with reference TRBV28 and TRBJ2-5 gives the whole variable domain DVKVTQSSRYLVKRTGEKVFLECVQDMDHENMFWYRQDPGLGLRLIYFSYDVKMKEKGDIPEGYSVSREKKERFSLILESASTNQTSMYLCASIPSLGQGKETQYFGPGTRLLVL.

The chain joins TRBV2 to TRBJ2-1; D may be TRBD1 (5 bases). Germline V gene sequence: CDR1 SNHLY, CDR2 FYNNEI. The V end was cut by 3 bases, the J end by 10 bases, with 19 bases between. CDR3 length: 15 residues. The CDR3 coding sequence is TGTGCCAGCAGTGACGGACAAATACTCGAGGAGGAGCAGTTCTTC. Translation gives CASSDGQILEEEQFF.

V and J are TRBV5-1 and TRBJ2-2; 8 bases fit TRBD2. The trim removed 3 bases at V and 4 bases at J, leaving 8 bases unmatched. There are 16 residues in the CDR3. The V gene's germline CDR1 is SGHRS and CDR2 YFSETQ. The CDR3 region is CASSSLGGAGTGELFF. CDR3 bases: TGCGCCAGCAGCTCCCTCGGGGGGGCGGGCACCGGGGAGCTGTTTTTT.

This clone appeared once. The chain couples TRBV24-1 to TRBJ2-1; D is ambiguous. CDR3 size: 12 residues. Trimming removed 5 bases at V and 8 bases at J, with 9 bases between. Germline V CDR1 and CDR2: KGHDR, SFDVKD. The CDR3 nucleotides are TGTGCCACCAGTGGTTCAGTCGATGAGCAGTTCTTC. This codes for CATSGSVDEQFF.

V gene TRBV6-6 combines with J gene TRBJ2-1; D perhaps matches TRBD2 (6 bases). Trimming took off 7 bases at V and 0 bases at J, with 16 bases between the two ends. The CDR3 length is 16 residues. Looked up from germline, CDR1 is MNHNY and CDR2 is SVGAGI (reference sequence). The DNA for the CDR3 is TGTGCCAGCACCCGACGGGACTCAAGCTCCTACAATGAGCAGTTCTTC. Residues: CASTRRDSSSYNEQFF.

The gene calls are TRBV4-1 and TRBJ2-3; TRBD2 aligns across 8 bases. The CDR3 extends over 16 amino acids. Trimming took 3 bases from V and 6 from J; bases not matched to a gene: 11. Germline assignment: CDR1 MGHRA and CDR2 YSYEKL. CDR3 bases: TGCGCCAGCAGCCAGTTTCCGGGACTAGGTTTGGATACGCAGTATTTT. It codes for CASSQFPGLGLDTQYF.

The chain links TRBV18 to TRBJ2-1; TRBD2 aligns across 9 bases. Germline V lookup: CDR1 KGHSH, CDR2 LQKENI. V was pared by 6 bases and J by 2 bases, with 5 bases of the junction left unmatched. This CDR3 spans 15 amino acids. The CDR3, as DNA: TGTGCCAGCTCCCCTAGCGGGGTCGCCTACAATGAGCAGTTCTTC. This gives the protein CASSPSGVAYNEQFF.

This clone was detected a few times. This rearrangement joins TRBV29-1 to TRBJ2-1; D is perhaps TRBD1 (6 bases). Germline loops: CDR1 SQVTM, CDR2 ANQGSEA. This CDR3 has 14 amino acids. Trimming shortened V by 8 bases and J by 6 bases, and 20 bases separated the two germline ends. The chain's CDR3 is CSPRIDRLGNEQFF. The CDR3 nucleotides are TGCAGCCCCCGGATTGACAGGTTGGGCAATGAGCAGTTCTTC.

The chain is built from TRBV25-1 and TRBJ1-6, with TRBD1 identical over 10 bases. Per the germline V gene, CDR1 is MGHDK and CDR2 is SYGVNS. The CDR3 is 16 amino acids. Trimming took 2 bases from V and 9 from J; bases not matched to a gene: 7. Here the CDR3 reads CASSETGQGFGSPLHF. The CDR3 DNA reads TGTGCCAGCAGTGAAACGGGACAGGGGTTCGGTTCACCCCTCCACTTT. The entire variable domain, with the rest obtained from reference TRBV25-1 and TRBJ1-6, is as follows: EADIYQTPRYLVIGTGKKITLECSQTMGHDKMYWYQQDPGMELHLIHYSYGVNSTEKGDLSSESTVSRIRTEHFPLTLESARPSHTSQYLCASSETGQGFGSPLHFGNGTRLTVT.

The V and J genes are TRBV29-1 and TRBJ2-7; D perhaps matches TRBD1 (6 bases). In germline, CDR1 is SQVTM, CDR2 ANQGSEA. The CDR3 extends over 14 amino acids. V lost 0 bases and J lost 7, with 16 bases in between. CDR3 sequence: CSVEESTGTSEQYF. The CDR3 nucleotides are TGCAGCGTTGAAGAAAGCACAGGGACCTCTGAGCAGTACTTC.

The chain links TRBV5-1 to TRBJ2-2; TRBD2 is a possible D gene (6 bases). Germline V gives CDR1 SGHRS, CDR2 YFSETQ. V lost 2 bases and J lost 3, with 11 bases in between. This CDR3 is built from 15 residues. CDR3: CASSLGGAHTGELFF. For the CDR3, the DNA is TGCGCCAGCAGCTTAGGAGGGGCGCACACCGGGGAGCTGTTTTTT.

The J gene is TRBJ1-2, the V gene TRBV7-2, with 9 bases lining up with TRBD1. CDR3 length: 13 residues. The V gene's germline CDR1 is SGHTA and CDR2 FQGNSA. With 4 bases clipped from V and 8 bases from J, the junction kept 5 bases outside the gene matches. CDR3 in amino acids: CASSSTGGGGYTF. As DNA, the CDR3 is TGTGCCAGCAGCTCAACAGGGGGCGGAGGCTACACCTTC.

J is TRBJ1-3 and V is TRBV19; weak D call: TRBD1 (5 bases). Trimming pared 3 bases from V and 0 bases from J, leaving 9 bases between. CDR1 is LNHDA, CDR2 SQIVND, per germline (reference sequence). There are 15 residues in the CDR3. For the CDR3, the DNA is TGTGCCAGTAGTATCGGGGGGAGCTCTGGAAACACCATATATTTT. It encodes CASSIGGSSGNTIYF.

The chain is built from TRBV7-3 and TRBJ2-1; 10 bases agree with TRBD1. The germline V gene has CDR1 SGHTA and CDR2 FQGTGA. This CDR3 region has 15 residues. The V and J ends lost 1 base and 8 bases, in that order; junction bases with no gene match: 5. CDR3 loop: CASSLMGQGRHEQFF. The CDR3 DNA sequence: TGTGCCAGCAGCTTAATGGGACAGGGGAGGCATGAGCAGTTCTTC.

The rearrangement links TRBV5-1 to TRBJ2-1; weak D call: TRBD1 (5 bases). The germline CDR1 and CDR2 sequences are SGHRS and YFSETQ. V lost 0 bases to trimming and J lost 4 bases, with 8 bases between them. This CDR3 is 14 amino acids long. The CDR3 nucleotides read TGCGCCAGCAGCTTGGCACAGGTGTACAATGAGCAGTTCTTC. Its translation is CASSLAQVYNEQFF.

This rearrangement joins TRBV6-6 to TRBJ2-5; TRBD1 matches at 9 bases. In germline, CDR1 is MNHNY, CDR2 SVGAGI (reference sequence). J gave up 1 base and V 5 bases, and 17 bases lay outside the gene matches. This CDR3 comprises 19 residues. The CDR3: CASSPTGTGTGRVQETQYF. Here the CDR3 DNA reads TGTGCCAGCAGTCCCACCGGGACAGGGACAGGGAGGGTCCAAGAGACCCAGTACTTC.